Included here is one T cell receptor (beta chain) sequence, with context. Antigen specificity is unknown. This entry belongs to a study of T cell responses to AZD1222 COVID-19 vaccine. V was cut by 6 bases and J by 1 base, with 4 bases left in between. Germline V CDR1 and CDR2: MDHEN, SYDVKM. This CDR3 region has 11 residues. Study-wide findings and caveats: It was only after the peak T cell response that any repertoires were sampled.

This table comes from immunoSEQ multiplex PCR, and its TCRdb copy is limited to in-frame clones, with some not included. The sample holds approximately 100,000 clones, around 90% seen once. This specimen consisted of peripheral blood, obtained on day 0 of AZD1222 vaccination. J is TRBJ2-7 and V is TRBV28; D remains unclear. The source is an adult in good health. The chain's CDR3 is CASRGSYEQYF. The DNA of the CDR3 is TGTGCCAGCAGAGGGTCCTACGAGCAGTACTTC.